This T cell receptor (beta chain) was identified in a study of T cells in Graves' hyperthyroidism and ophthalmopathy. TCR beta CDR3 sequences were amplified from RNA transcripts. HTBI primers were employed in a first-round RT-PCR of the TCR CDR3. From the multiplex PCR reads, TCRdb called clonotypes with MiXCR, one entry per CDR3 protein. The repertoire holds hundreds of thousands of distinct CDR3 sequences, with about 14% as singletons. Enrolled ophthalmopathy patients presented with a Clinical Activity Score of at least 3, a NOSPECS grade of at least 4, and disease duration under 3 months. This clonotype showed up many times. The CDR3 extends over 18 amino acids. The trim removed 5 bases at V and 1 base at J, leaving 14 bases unmatched. CDR1 is MDHEN, CDR2 SYDVKM, per germline.

Sequenced sample: blood. The sequence was collected from a woman in her 50s with Graves' ophthalmopathy. The chain uses TRBV28 and TRBJ1-1, with 9 bases matching TRBD1. The CDR3 DNA follows: TGTGCCAGCAGTCTTGGGACAGGGACGGCCGGGAGGAACACTGAAGCTTTCTTT. Amino acids: CASSLGTGTAGRNTEAFF.